The clone carrying this TCR beta chain was counted once. How the authors handled the data: Reference gene primer amplification gave estimated nucleated cell counts. The protocol was immunoSEQ multiplex PCR, while the TCRdb copy is restricted to in-frame clones and leaves out a portion. Clone size and the V and J calls come from that table; the DNA yielded D and trimming. Seen here are tens of thousands of clones, about 92% observed once, and the top ten hold 1.5%. The sample comes from a study of blood T cell repertoires in COVID-19. Study-level information: T cells, B-cell-depleted T cells, or PBMCs provided the cDNA or gDNA that served as material.

Sequences were obtained from peripheral blood. The source is a man aged 45-65 years with acute or convalescent COVID-19.

The CDR3 DNA reads as TGCGCCAGCAGCAGCCATCTAGCGGGGGACACCGGGGAGCTGTTTTTT. It encodes CASSSHLAGDTGELFF. The chain carries TRBV4-3 and TRBJ2-2; 10 bases map to TRBD2. Per the germline V gene, CDR1 is LGHNA and CDR2 is YSLEER. J gave up 3 bases and V 5 bases, and 6 bases lay outside the gene matches. The CDR3 extends over 16 amino acids.